Presented here are 25 T cell receptor beta chains from one specimen sequenced in a study of cytomegalovirus exposure and HLA in healthy donors. The PCR was carried out with 60 Vbeta primers and 13 Jbeta primers. Profiled with immunoSEQ multiplex PCR; TCRdb holds only in-frame clones, not every one. The sample records roughly 290,000 clones, around 80% being singletons. Material: PBMCs. These receptor sequences come from a girl aged 2-15 years in good health and CMV-seronegative.

The chain links TRBV30 to TRBJ2-1, with 7 bases lining up with TRBD1. J lost 6 bases, V lost 8 bases, and 4 bases had no gene match. Germline CDR1 GTSNPN, CDR2 SVGIG (reference sequence). This CDR3 has 11 amino acids. The CDR3 sequence: CATGQANEQFF. In nucleotides, the CDR3 is TGTGCCACCGGACAGGCCAATGAGCAGTTCTTC.

This clone was counted a few times. V is TRBV6-1 and J is TRBJ1-2; no clear D. V was trimmed by 6 bases and J by 7 bases, leaving 15 bases between them. CDR3 size: 13 residues. The germline gives CDR1 MNHNS, CDR2 SASEGT. In DNA, the CDR3 is TGTGCCAGCAGGCTCCCCCAGGAATCTGGCTACACCTTC. Translation gives CASRLPQESGYTF.

The CDR3 DNA sequence: TGTGCCAGTAGTATAGTTAGCGGGAGTATGAATGAGCAGTTCTTC. This codes for CASSIVSGSMNEQFF. This sequence joins TRBV19 and TRBJ2-1; TRBD2 matches 9 bases. V shed 1 base, J shed 7 bases, and the junction held 5 bases outside the gene matches. This CDR3 has 15 residues. Germline-derived CDR1 and CDR2 are LNHDA and SQIVND (reference sequence).

The genes are TRBV10-3 and TRBJ2-2; TRBD2 is a possible D gene (6 bases). Trimming removed 0 bases at V and 5 bases at J, with 10 bases between. The germline V gene encodes CDR1 ENHRY and CDR2 SYGVKD. The CDR3 length is 15 residues. The chain's CDR3 is CAISESAGRTGELFF. For the CDR3, the DNA is TGTGCCATCAGTGAGTCGGCGGGGAGGACCGGGGAGCTGTTTTTT.

The chain combines TRBV14 with TRBJ2-3; tentative D call: TRBD2 (6 bases). Germline loops: CDR1 SGHDN, CDR2 FVKESK. Trimming removed 4 bases from V and 4 bases from J, with 15 bases in between. The CDR3 sequence is 15 residues long. CDR3 nucleotide sequence: TGTGCCAGCAGCCCCCGACTCGCGGGGCCAGATACGCAGTATTTT. This sequence encodes CASSPRLAGPDTQYF.

The rearrangement links TRBV9 to TRBJ1-6; 7 bases agree with TRBD1. CDR1 is SGDLS and CDR2 is YYNGEE in the germline V gene. CDR3 length: 15 amino acids. V was pared by 0 bases and J by 8 bases, with 5 bases of the junction left unmatched. CDR3 in DNA: TGTGCCAGCAGCGTAGCCGGGGACAGCGATTCACCCCTCCACTTT. Encoded protein: CASSVAGDSDSPLHF. Variable domain in full (rest from reference TRBV9 and TRBJ1-6): DSGVTQTPKHLITATGQRVTLRCSPRSGDLSVYWYQQSLDQGLQFLIQYYNGEERAKGNILERFSAQQFPDLHSELNLSSLELGDSALYFCASSVAGDSDSPLHFGNGTRLTVT.

The CDR3 region is CASSLARASGQETQYF. The CDR3 region has the DNA TGTGCCAGCAGCTTAGCGCGGGCTAGCGGACAAGAGACCCAGTACTTC. The chain carries TRBV7-9 and TRBJ2-5, with 7 bases identical to TRBD2. The germline CDR1 and CDR2 sequences are SEHNR and FQNEAQ (reference sequence). The V and J ends lost 0 bases and 2 bases, in that order; junction bases with no gene match: 6. The CDR3 is 16 residues long.

Notes on this clone: The junction does not match germline at one end; this may be a read error. The V gene is TRBV7-9, the J gene TRBJ1-5, with a tentative D call TRBD1 (6 bases). There are 14 residues in the CDR3. The germline CDR1 and CDR2 sequences are SEHNR and FQNEAQ (reference sequence). The CDR3, as DNA: TGTGCCAGCAGCCTAGCAGGGGCCAATCAGCCCCAGCATTTT. It encodes CASSLAGANQPQHF.

The chain links TRBV7-9 to TRBJ2-3; weak D call: TRBD1 (6 bases). Germline CDR1 reads SEHNR; CDR2 reads FQNEAQ (reference sequence). There are 16 residues in the CDR3. Trimming left V 6 bases short and J 0 bases short, with 16 bases between. The CDR3 reads CASRNRTVGSTDTQYF. The CDR3 DNA follows: TGTGCCAGCAGAAATCGGACAGTTGGGAGCACAGATACGCAGTATTTT.

The chain links TRBV27 to TRBJ2-7; TRBD2 agrees at 13 bases. The junction had 1 base not matched to a gene; V was cut back by 2 bases and J by 3 bases. The CDR3 runs to 15 residues. The germline V gene encodes CDR1 MNHEY and CDR2 SMNVEV (reference sequence). The CDR3 region is CASSLRLAGGYEQYF. The CDR3 nucleotides are TGTGCCAGCAGTTTAAGACTAGCGGGGGGCTACGAGCAGTACTTC.

The chain is built from TRBV28 and TRBJ1-4; 9 nucleotides agree with TRBD1. Trimming removed 4 bases from V and 9 bases from J; junction bases left unmatched: 9. CDR3 size: 15 residues. CDR1 and CDR2 from the germline V gene are MDHEN and SYDVKM. The CDR3 DNA reads TGTGCCAGCAGTTCGTCCGGGACAGGGACGAAAAAACTGTTTTTT. This sequence encodes CASSSSGTGTKKLFF.

The rearrangement uses TRBV11-3 and TRBJ2-1; 7 bases fit TRBD1. V shed 5 bases, J shed 10 bases, and the junction held 5 bases outside the gene matches. Germline V lookup: CDR1 SGHNT, CDR2 YENEEA. The CDR3 runs 12 residues. The DNA for the CDR3 is TGTGCCAGCAGCACGAGGGGGCAGGAGCAGTTCTTC. It encodes CASSTRGQEQFF.

This CDR3 is CASSAPSGSGSHTQYF. CDR3 DNA sequence: TGTGCCAGCAGCGCCCCCAGCGGGAGTGGGAGTCACACGCAGTATTTT. V gene TRBV9 combines with J gene TRBJ2-3, with 8 bases aligning to TRBD2. From germline, CDR1 is SGDLS and CDR2 YYNGEE. V shed 3 bases, J shed 9 bases, and the junction held 15 bases outside the gene matches. The length of the CDR3 is 16 residues.

This chain connects TRBV7-8 to TRBJ2-7, with a possible D match to TRBD2 (6 bases). V was clipped by 4 bases and J by 6 bases, with 16 bases between them. The CDR3 spans 14 residues. Germline V gene data show CDR1 as SGHVS and CDR2 as FQNEAQ. The CDR3: CASSSGTLYSEQYF. The CDR3 DNA follows: TGTGCCAGCAGCTCCGGGACTCTATACAGCGAGCAGTACTTC.

This chain uses TRBV29-1 with TRBJ1-2, with a tentative D call TRBD1 (5 bases). The CDR3 has 16 residues. Trimming pared 6 bases from V and 4 bases from J, leaving 24 bases between. Germline CDR1 SQVTM, CDR2 ANQGSEA. The CDR3 here is CSVLFFNTQVPYGYTF. The DNA for the CDR3 is TGCAGCGTCCTATTCTTTAATACACAGGTCCCCTATGGCTACACCTTC.

The CDR3 spells CASSEGAGIYGYTF. The CDR3 nucleotides are TGTGCCAGCAGCGAAGGGGCAGGAATATATGGCTACACCTTC. The rearrangement uses TRBV7-2 and TRBJ1-2; tentative D call: TRBD1 (5 bases). The germline V and J ends were trimmed by 5 bases and 5 bases, with 15 bases remaining between them. CDR1 and CDR2 (germline): SGHTA, FQGNSA. The CDR3 is 14 residues long.

This clone was detected a few times. This sequence joins TRBV7-8 and TRBJ1-5, with D perhaps matching TRBD1 (5 bases). Trimming pared 1 base from V and 0 bases from J, leaving 7 bases between. There are 15 residues in the CDR3. Germline V CDR1 and CDR2: SGHVS, FQNEAQ. CDR3 in amino acids: CASSLEGVSNQPQHF. CDR3 coding DNA: TGTGCCAGCAGCTTAGAAGGGGTTAGCAATCAGCCCCAGCATTTT.

This clone occurred a few times. The V gene is TRBV15, the J gene TRBJ1-3; no definite D call. Looked up from germline, CDR1 is LNHNV and CDR2 is YYDKDF (reference sequence). V lost 3 bases to trimming and J lost 0 bases, with 9 bases between them. This CDR3 is 15 amino acids long. CDR3 bases: TGTGCCACCAGCAGGGACGGGAGCTCTGGAAACACCATATATTTT. Its translation is CATSRDGSSGNTIYF. Looking up the rest from reference TRBV15 and TRBJ1-3 gives the full variable domain: DAMVIQNPRYQVTQFGKPVTLSCSQTLNHNVMYWYQQKSSQAPKLLFHYYDKDFNNEADTPDNFQSRRPNTSFCFLDIRSPGLGDTAMYLCATSRDGSSGNTIYFGEGSWLTVV.

CDR3 sequence reads: CASSLQRAAYNEQFF. The CDR3, as DNA: TGTGCCAGCAGCCTACAGCGGGCTGCCTACAATGAGCAGTTCTTC. The chain employs TRBV7-9 and TRBJ2-1; D might be TRBD2 (6 bases). CDR3 length: 15 amino acids. Deletions cut 5 bases from V and 2 bases from J, with 13 bases between. Germline CDR1 reads SEHNR; CDR2 reads FQNEAQ (reference sequence).

The V gene is TRBV2, the J gene TRBJ1-2; no clear D. The germline CDR1 and CDR2 sequences are SNHLY and FYNNEI. This CDR3 region has 14 residues. V dropped 4 bases and J dropped 1 base, with 10 bases sitting between them. DNA for the CDR3: TGTGCCAGCAGTGGCGAGGGCCTTAACTATGGCTACACCTTC. It specifies CASSGEGLNYGYTF.

The chain links TRBV29-1 to TRBJ1-2; 7 positions match TRBD1. The CDR3 is 15 residues long. Germline loops: CDR1 SQVTM, CDR2 ANQGSEA. Losses at the gene ends were 6 bases for V and 3 bases for J; bases not matched to a gene: 13. For the CDR3, the DNA is TGCAGCGTCAGAACCCCGGGACAGACTTACTATGGCTACACCTTC. Its protein product is CSVRTPGQTYYGYTF.

This chain links TRBV5-1 with TRBJ2-7; possibly TRBD1 for D (6 bases). The CDR3 runs to 15 residues. Trimming cost V 3 bases and J 3 bases, with 16 bases left between them. Germline V gives CDR1 SGHRS, CDR2 YFSETQ. CDR3 in DNA: TGCGCCAGCAGCTGGACCATGGGGGCGAACTACGAGCAGTACTTC. It is translated as CASSWTMGANYEQYF.

This clone appeared a few times. The gene calls are TRBV7-3 and TRBJ2-1; 8 bases map to TRBD2. The CDR3 has 16 residues. The V gene end was trimmed by 2 bases and the J gene end by 6 bases; junction bases not matched to a gene: 9. Germline loops: CDR1 SGHTA, CDR2 FQGTGA. The DNA for the CDR3 is TGTGCCAGCAGCTTATCTAGCGGGCACCAGGGCAATGAGCAGTTCTTC. Translating it yields CASSLSSGHQGNEQFF.

The chain uses TRBV18 and TRBJ2-5; 8 positions agree with TRBD1. TRBJ2-7 matches the DNA end more closely, so the J call is doubtful. The CDR3 is 15 residues long. Germline CDR1 is KGHSH and CDR2 is LQKENI. CDR3 amino acids: CASSPPGTGLDEQYF. CDR3 sequence (DNA): TGTGCCAGCTCACCACCGGGGACAGGTCTAGACGAGCAGTACTTC.

This chain connects TRBV5-1 to TRBJ2-7, with 9 bases aligning to TRBD1. Germline V gives CDR1 SGHRS, CDR2 YFSETQ. V trimming: 0 bases; J trimming: 3 bases; junction bases outside the gene matches: 4. This CDR3 is 15 amino acids long. Here the CDR3 DNA reads TGCGCCAGCAGCTTGGGGTGGGACAGGGTCTACGAGCAGTACTTC. Residues: CASSLGWDRVYEQYF.